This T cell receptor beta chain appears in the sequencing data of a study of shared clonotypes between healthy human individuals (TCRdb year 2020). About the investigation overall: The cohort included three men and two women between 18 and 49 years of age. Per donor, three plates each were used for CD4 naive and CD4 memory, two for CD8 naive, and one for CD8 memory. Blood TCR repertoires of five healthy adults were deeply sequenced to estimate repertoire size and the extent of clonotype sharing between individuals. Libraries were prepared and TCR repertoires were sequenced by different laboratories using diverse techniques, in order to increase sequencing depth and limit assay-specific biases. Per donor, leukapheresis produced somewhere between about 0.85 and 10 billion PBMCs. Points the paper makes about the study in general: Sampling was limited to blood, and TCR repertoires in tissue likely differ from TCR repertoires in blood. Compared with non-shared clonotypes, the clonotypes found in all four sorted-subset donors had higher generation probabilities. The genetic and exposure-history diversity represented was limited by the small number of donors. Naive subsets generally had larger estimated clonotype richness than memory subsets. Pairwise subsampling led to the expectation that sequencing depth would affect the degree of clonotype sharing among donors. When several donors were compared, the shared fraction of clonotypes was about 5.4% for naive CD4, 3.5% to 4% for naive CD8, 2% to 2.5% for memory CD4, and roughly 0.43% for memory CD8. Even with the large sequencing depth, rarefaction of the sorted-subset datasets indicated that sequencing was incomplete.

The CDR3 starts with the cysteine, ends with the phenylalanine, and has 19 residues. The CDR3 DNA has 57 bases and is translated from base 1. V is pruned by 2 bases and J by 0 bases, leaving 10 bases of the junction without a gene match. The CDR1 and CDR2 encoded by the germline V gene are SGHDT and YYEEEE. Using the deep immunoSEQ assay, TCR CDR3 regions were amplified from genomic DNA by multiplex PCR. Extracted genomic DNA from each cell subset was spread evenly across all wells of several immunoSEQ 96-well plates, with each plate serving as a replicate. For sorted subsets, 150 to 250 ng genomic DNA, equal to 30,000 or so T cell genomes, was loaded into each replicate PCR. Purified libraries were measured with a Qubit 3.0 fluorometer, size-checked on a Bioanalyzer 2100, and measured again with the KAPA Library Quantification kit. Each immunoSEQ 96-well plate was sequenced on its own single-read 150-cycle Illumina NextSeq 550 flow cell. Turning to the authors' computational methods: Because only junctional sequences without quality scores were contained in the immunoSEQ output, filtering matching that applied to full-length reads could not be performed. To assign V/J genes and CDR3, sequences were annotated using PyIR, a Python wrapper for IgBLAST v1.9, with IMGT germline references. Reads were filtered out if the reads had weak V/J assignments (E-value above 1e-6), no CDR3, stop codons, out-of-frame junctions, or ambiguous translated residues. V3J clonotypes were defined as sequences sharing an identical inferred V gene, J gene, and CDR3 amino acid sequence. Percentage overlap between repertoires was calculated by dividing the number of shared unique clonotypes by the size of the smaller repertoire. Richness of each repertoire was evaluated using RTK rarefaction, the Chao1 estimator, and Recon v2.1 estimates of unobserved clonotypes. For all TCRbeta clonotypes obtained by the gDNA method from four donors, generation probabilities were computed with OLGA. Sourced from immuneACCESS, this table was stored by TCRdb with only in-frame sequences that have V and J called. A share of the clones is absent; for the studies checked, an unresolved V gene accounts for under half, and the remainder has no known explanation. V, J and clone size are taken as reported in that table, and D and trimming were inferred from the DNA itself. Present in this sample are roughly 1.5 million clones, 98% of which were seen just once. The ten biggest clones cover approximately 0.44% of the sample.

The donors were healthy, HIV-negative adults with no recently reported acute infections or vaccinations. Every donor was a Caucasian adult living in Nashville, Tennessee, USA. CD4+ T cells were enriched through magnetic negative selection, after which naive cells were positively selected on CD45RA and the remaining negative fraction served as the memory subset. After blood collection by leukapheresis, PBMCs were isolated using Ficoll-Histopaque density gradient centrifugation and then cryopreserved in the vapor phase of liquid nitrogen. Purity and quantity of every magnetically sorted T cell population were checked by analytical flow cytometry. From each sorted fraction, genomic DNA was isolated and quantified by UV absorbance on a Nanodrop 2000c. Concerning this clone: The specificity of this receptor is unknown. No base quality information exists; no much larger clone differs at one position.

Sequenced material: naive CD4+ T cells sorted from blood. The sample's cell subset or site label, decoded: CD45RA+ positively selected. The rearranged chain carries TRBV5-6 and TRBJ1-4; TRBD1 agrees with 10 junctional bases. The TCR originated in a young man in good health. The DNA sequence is TGTGCCAGCAGCTTCCGGACAGGGGGGGAAGCTGCAACTAATGAAAAACTGTTTTTT. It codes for CASSFRTGGEAATNEKLFF. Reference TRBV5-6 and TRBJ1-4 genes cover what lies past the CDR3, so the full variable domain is DAGVTQSPTHLIKTRGQQVTLRCSPKSGHDTVSWYQQALGQGPQFIFQYYEEEERQRGNFPDRFSGHQFPNYSSELNVNALLLGDSALYLCASSFRTGGEAATNEKLFFGSGTQLSVL.